This record looks at one T cell receptor beta chain sequence and its context. The antigen is undetermined. The source of the sample is a study of a mutant IDH1 vaccine in newly diagnosed glioma. Study information: Patients' prior therapy spanned radiotherapy, temozolomide, or both; most underwent both.

Study-wide points: Pseudoprogression appeared independent of alterations in top peripheral clonotypes.

The sample's time point: week 23, last vaccination. Topical imiquimod was applied with each vaccine dose, which held 300 ug of mutant IDH1 20-mer peptide. Each of the donors came in with new WHO grade 3 or 4 astrocytomas that were IDH1-mutant and ATRX-lost. Per the germline V gene, CDR1 is MNHNY and CDR2 is SVGAGI (reference sequence). Losses at the gene ends were 7 bases for V and 4 bases for J; bases not matched to a gene: 7. The CDR3 is made up of 14 amino acids. This table comes from immunoSEQ multiplex PCR, and its TCRdb copy is limited to in-frame clones, with some not included. This sample has 25,000 to 35,000 clones, with more than 75% found just once.

The sequence derives from a man between 35 and 55 years old with glioma. The chain has TRBV6-6 and TRBJ2-1; TRBD1 aligns across 7 bases. The specimen comprised PBMCs, sampled from a glioma patient whose treatment included an IDH1 peptide vaccine. The CDR3 region has the DNA TGTGCCAGCAACGACAGGGCCGGATACAATGAGCAGTTCTTC. Protein product: CASNDRAGYNEQFF.